This T cell receptor (beta chain) was identified in a study of T cell repertoires in cytomegalovirus infection. Turning to the study itself: A matching HLA type, together with CMV infection, was signaled by public TCR beta signatures. Study results and caveats: HLA-C-restricted CMV-specific TCR beta clonotypes were dominant in the ex vivo response.

MiXCR, run by TCRdb on the reads, gives a single entry per CDR3 protein. Of hundreds of thousands of distinct CDR3 sequences listed, roughly 31% were seen once; the top ten hold around an eighth. This clonotype was detected only a few times. Its antigen is unidentified. V lost 1 base and J 6 bases, leaving 6 bases between the germline ends. The germline gives CDR1 MGHDK, CDR2 SYGVNS. This CDR3 spans 13 amino acids. The V call is TRBV25-1, the J call TRBJ2-2; no firm D call. The TCR was taken from a human donor in good health (CMV status not recorded). Some clones in this sample may be carry-over from other donors' samples. Sequencing used cultured CD8+ T cells from PBMCs, obtained from culture after CMV antigen stimulation. The CDR3 DNA reads TGTGCCAGCAGTGAATGGGCGCCCGGGGAGCTGTTTTTT. Translating gives CASSEWAPGELFF.